The 22 T cell receptor beta chains below were found in one sample sequenced in a study of regulatory T cells in long-lasting Graves disease. The sample's time point: newly diagnosed GD, antithyroid drugs for less than 3 months. There was RNA extracted from PBMCs, and the TCR library was made from it. Library construction for TCR beta used iRepertoire HTBI primers and Arm-PCR of CDR3 regions. MiXCR was run by TCRdb on the multiplex PCR reads, yielding one entry per CDR3 protein. The sample carries approximately 350,000 distinct CDR3 sequences, 15% to 20% recorded once. The same specimen was also included in a second study, on T cells in Graves' hyperthyroidism and ophthalmopathy.

This specimen was peripheral blood mononuclear cells (PBMCs), taken at new diagnosis, from a patient treated with antithyroid drugs. The receptors stem from a woman aged 18 to 35 with Graves disease.

Remarks on this clonotype: A read error may be the cause here, since a much bigger clone is one base away. The chain is built from TRBV18 and TRBJ2-7; 9 bases agree with TRBD1. The J segment lost 0 bases and the V segment lost 1 base, leaving 10 bases of the junction unmatched. The CDR3 runs to 18 residues. Germline V gene sequence: CDR1 KGHSH, CDR2 LQKENI. The CDR3 spells CASSPQRPGTGSSYEQYF. DNA of the CDR3: TGTGCCAGCTCACCACAGAGGCCGGGGACAGGGAGCTCCTACGAGCAGTACTTC.

This rearrangement joins TRBV20-1 to TRBJ2-3; D remains ambiguous. Germline V gene data show CDR1 as DFQATT and CDR2 as SNEGSKA (reference sequence). The V and J ends lost 1 base and 2 bases respectively, with 16 bases between them. The CDR3 runs 16 residues. The CDR3 loop reads CSARGLASRLTDTQYF. The CDR3 DNA follows: TGCAGTGCTAGAGGCCTGGCAAGCAGGCTCACAGATACGCAGTATTTT.

This clonotype occurred many times. The chain carries TRBV19 and TRBJ2-7; D might be TRBD1 or TRBD2, each matching 6 bases. The CDR3 consists of 14 residues. From germline, CDR1 is LNHDA and CDR2 SQIVND (reference sequence). Between the trimmed V and J ends, which lost 8 bases and 2 bases, there was a span of 16 bases. Written as DNA, the CDR3 is TGTGCCAGTCGATCATCGGGGGCTACCTACGAGCAGTACTTC. Protein product: CASRSSGATYEQYF.

This clonotype occurred a few times. A much larger clone sits a single nucleotide away, making a read error possible. The J gene is TRBJ2-1, the V gene TRBV7-8; 11 bases match TRBD2. Germline V gene sequence: CDR1 SGHVS, CDR2 FQNEAQ. The CDR3 sequence is 15 residues long. The CDR3 sequence: CASGLASGGLNEQFF. For the CDR3, the DNA is TGTGCCAGCGGCTTAGCTAGCGGGGGGCTCAATGAGCAGTTCTTC.

In this sample, this clonotype turned up once. The chain has TRBV6-2 or TRBV6-3 and TRBJ1-3; possible D gene TRBD1, 5 bases. The V end was cut by 9 bases, the J end by 0 bases, with 18 bases between. The germline V gene encodes CDR1 MNHEY and CDR2 SVGEGT. This CDR3 region has 16 residues. CDR3 nucleotide sequence: TGTGCCAGTCCATTAGGGGACGCTATCTCTGGAAACACCATATATTTT. Protein product: CASPLGDAISGNTIYF.

This clonotype was recorded at least ten times. V and J are TRBV30 and TRBJ1-4; D perhaps matches TRBD1 (6 bases). The CDR3 consists of 15 residues. Between the trimmed V and J ends, which lost 1 base and 7 bases, there was a span of 16 bases. Germline V gene lookup returns CDR1 GTSNPN and CDR2 SVGIG (reference sequence). CDR3 bases: TGTGCCTGGAGTGGGCCCCATCAAGGGGGTGAAAAACTGTTTTTT. Translation gives CAWSGPHQGGEKLFF.

This clonotype was recorded many times. The chain joins TRBV13 to TRBJ2-1; the D gene is possibly TRBD1 (5 bases). Germline CDR1 PRHDT, CDR2 FYEKMQ (reference sequence). V shed 4 bases and J shed 4 bases, with 26 bases lying between them. This CDR3 has 19 amino acids. The CDR3 protein is CASSSLVDMGPVGYNEQFF. The CDR3 nucleotides are TGTGCCAGCAGCTCCCTCGTTGATATGGGGCCTGTGGGATACAATGAGCAGTTCTTC.

This clonotype was picked up many times. Relative to the germline gene, one junction end is altered; a read error may explain this. CDR3 region: CASSFRAGETQYF. CDR3 DNA sequence: TGTGCCAGCAGTTTCCGGGCGGGAGAGACCCAGTACTTC. The chain carries TRBV5-1 and TRBJ2-5; a weak D match, TRBD2 (5 bases). CDR1 and CDR2 (germline): SGHRS, YFSETQ. The CDR3 length is 13 residues.

This clonotype was seen ten or more times. The chain carries TRBV28 and TRBJ2-1, with D uncertain. The DNA end is a closer match to TRBJ2-5, so the J assignment may be wrong. The CDR3 spans 19 residues. In germline, CDR1 is MDHEN, CDR2 SYDVKM. CDR3 sequence (DNA): TGTGCCAGCAGCAAACCGGTGTGGCGGATGTCAGACGGGCGAGAGACCCAGTACTTC. Protein product: CASSKPVWRMSDGRETQYF.

Concerning this clonotype itself: A much larger clone sits a single nucleotide away, making a read error possible. This chain uses TRBV13 with TRBJ2-7; D is possibly TRBD1 (6 bases). The CDR3 is 14 amino acids. V gave up 5 bases and J gave up 9 bases, with 20 bases separating them. The germline V gene has CDR1 PRHDT and CDR2 FYEKMQ (reference sequence). As DNA, the CDR3 is TGTGCCAGCAGCCTAGCCGGGATAGGGGGTGTGCAGTACTTC. Amino acid sequence: CASSLAGIGGVQYF.

This sequence joins TRBV9 and TRBJ2-7; tentative D call: TRBD2 (5 bases). Germline loops: CDR1 SGDLS, CDR2 YYNGEE. V was pared by 0 bases and J by 2 bases, with 9 bases between. The CDR3 sequence is 14 residues long. The CDR3 sequence is CASSVGRETYEQYF. The CDR3 DNA reads TGTGCCAGCAGCGTAGGACGGGAAACCTACGAGCAGTACTTC. Looking up the rest from reference TRBV9 and TRBJ2-7 gives the full variable domain: DSGVTQTPKHLITATGQRVTLRCSPRSGDLSVYWYQQSLDQGLQFLIQYYNGEERAKGNILERFSAQQFPDLHSELNLSSLELGDSALYFCASSVGRETYEQYFGPGTRLTVT.

This clonotype was picked up many times. The V call is TRBV30, the J call TRBJ2-5; 10 bases fit TRBD2. V lost 1 base and J lost 5; bases outside the gene matches: 7. CDR3 length: 15 residues. The V gene's germline CDR1 is GTSNPN and CDR2 SVGIG (reference sequence). CDR3 residues: CAWSGASGGSETQYF. The CDR3 DNA follows: TGTGCCTGGAGTGGGGCTAGCGGGGGTTCGGAGACCCAGTACTTC.

This chain uses TRBV2 with TRBJ1-5; D gene unclear. V was trimmed by 1 base and J by 5 bases, leaving 12 bases between them. Germline-derived CDR1 and CDR2 are SNHLY and FYNNEI. This CDR3 has 15 residues. The chain's CDR3 is CASSEEGLVYQPQHF. CDR3 bases: TGTGCCAGCAGTGAAGAGGGCCTCGTTTATCAGCCCCAGCATTTT.

This clonotype was observed at least ten times. This chain joins TRBV12-3 or TRBV12-4 and TRBJ2-1; either TRBD1 or TRBD2 may fit D (5 bases each). CDR3 length: 12 amino acids. V lost 6 bases and J lost 9, with 12 bases in between. CDR3 coding DNA: TGTGCCAGCAGGGGGGAACAAGGTGAGCAGTTCTTC. It translates to CASRGEQGEQFF.

V gene TRBV28 combines with J gene TRBJ1-5; 9 bases align to TRBD1. CDR3 length: 15 amino acids. CDR1 is MDHEN, CDR2 SYDVKM, per germline. Trimming took 7 bases from V and 10 from J; bases not matched to a gene: 14. The CDR3: CASIPVPGQGSPQHF. CDR3 coding DNA: TGTGCCAGCATCCCCGTCCCGGGACAGGGTTCACCCCAGCATTTT. Using reference TRBV28 and TRBJ1-5 for the parts outside the CDR3, the full variable domain is DVKVTQSSRYLVKRTGEKVFLECVQDMDHENMFWYRQDPGLGLRLIYFSYDVKMKEKGDIPEGYSVSREKKERFSLILESASTNQTSMYLCASIPVPGQGSPQHFGDGTRLSIL.

The rearrangement joins TRBV9 to TRBJ2-1; 7 bases agree with TRBD1. With 0 bases clipped from V and 2 bases from J, the junction kept 2 bases outside the gene matches. Looked up from germline, CDR1 is SGDLS and CDR2 is YYNGEE. The CDR3 runs to 15 residues. This CDR3 is CASSVVQGAYNEQFF. The CDR3 coding sequence is TGTGCCAGCAGCGTAGTGCAGGGGGCCTACAATGAGCAGTTCTTC.

On this clonotype itself: This clone may be a read error of a much larger clone one base away. CDR3 DNA sequence: TGCGCCAGCGGCTCAAAGGACAGGGGTATAGCAGATACGCAGTATTTT. Encoded protein: CASGSKDRGIADTQYF. The V call is TRBV5-1, the J call TRBJ2-3; 9 nucleotides align to TRBD1. This CDR3 spans 16 amino acids. The germline V gene has CDR1 SGHRS and CDR2 YFSETQ. Germline trimming cut 7 bases from V and 4 bases from J; bases unmatched to any gene: 13.

This clonotype has ten or more counts. The V and J genes are TRBV30 and TRBJ1-2, with 8 positions matching TRBD1. The CDR3 is 14 amino acids. Losses at the gene ends were 2 bases for V and 2 bases for J; bases not matched to a gene: 4. The germline gives CDR1 GTSNPN, CDR2 SVGIG (reference sequence). In DNA, the CDR3 is TGTGCCTGGAGTACCGGACAGGGAAACTATGGCTACACCTTC. It is translated as CAWSTGQGNYGYTF. Supplemented by reference TRBV30 and TRBJ1-2, the full variable domain reads SQTIHQWPATLVQPVGSPLSLECTVEGTSNPNLYWYRQAAGRGLQLLFYSVGIGQISSEVPQNLSASRPQDRQFILSSKKLLLSDSGFYLCAWSTGQGNYGYTFGSGTRLTVV.

A word on this clonotype: A much larger clone sits a single nucleotide away, making a read error possible. The rearrangement uses TRBV6-1 and TRBJ2-1; D not resolved. CDR3 size: 13 residues. Trimming stripped 6 bases from V and 0 bases from J, with 6 bases between. CDR1 is MNHNS, CDR2 SASEGT, per germline. CDR3 DNA sequence: TGTGCCAGCAGGGCGAGCTCCTACAATGAGCAGTTCTTC. As protein: CASRASSYNEQFF.

V gene TRBV7-9 combines with J gene TRBJ1-2; no clear D. Trimming stripped 0 bases from V and 9 bases from J, with 20 bases between. The CDR3 contains 16 residues. Germline V gene lookup returns CDR1 SEHNR and CDR2 FQNEAQ (reference sequence). The CDR3 DNA reads TGTGCCAGCAGCTTAGCGACGGTGTTAGGGCGATATTGCTACACCTTC. Translated: CASSLATVLGRYCYTF.

This clonotype was observed at least ten times. The chain is built from TRBV15 and TRBJ1-5; 9 nucleotides align to TRBD1. The CDR3 covers 15 residues. Germline CDR1 reads LNHNV; CDR2 reads YYDKDF (reference sequence). The V and J ends lost 5 bases and 6 bases, in that order; junction bases with no gene match: 8. CDR3: CATSPGQGFGQPQHF. The CDR3 DNA sequence: TGTGCCACCAGCCCGGGACAGGGTTTTGGTCAGCCCCAGCATTTT.

This clonotype was observed at least ten times. J is TRBJ2-3 and V is TRBV5-1; the D gene is possibly TRBD1 (5 bases). Germline CDR1 reads SGHRS; CDR2 reads YFSETQ. CDR3 length: 13 amino acids. The V and J ends lost 5 bases and 3 bases respectively, with 10 bases between them. This CDR3 is CASSKGPTDTQYF. CDR3 DNA sequence: TGCGCCAGCAGTAAGGGGCCTACAGATACGCAGTATTTT.